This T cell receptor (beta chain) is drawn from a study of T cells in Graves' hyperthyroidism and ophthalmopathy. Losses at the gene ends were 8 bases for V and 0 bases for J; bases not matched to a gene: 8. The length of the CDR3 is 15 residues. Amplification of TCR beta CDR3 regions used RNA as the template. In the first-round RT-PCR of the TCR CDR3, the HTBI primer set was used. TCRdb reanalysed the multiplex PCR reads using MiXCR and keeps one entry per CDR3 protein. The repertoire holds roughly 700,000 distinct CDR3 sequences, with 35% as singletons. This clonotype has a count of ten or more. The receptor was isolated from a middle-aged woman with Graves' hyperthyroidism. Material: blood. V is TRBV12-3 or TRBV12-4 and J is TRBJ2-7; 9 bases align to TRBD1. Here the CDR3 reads CASSARDRASYEQYF. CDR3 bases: TGTGCCAGCTCCGCCCGGGACAGGGCCTCCTACGAGCAGTACTTC.